This record covers a single T cell receptor beta chain. Antigen specificity is unknown. Breast cancer patients provided tissue from their axillary draining lymph nodes. These data are taken from a study of breast tumors, draining lymph nodes, adjacent tissues. TCRdb reprocessed the multiplex PCR reads with MiXCR, giving one entry per CDR3 protein. The sample has 150,000 to 200,000 distinct CDR3 sequences, more than 25% seen once; the top ten hold around 4%. Study observations and caveats: Tumors had less TCR diversity than lymph nodes, more than nontumor tissue. That most tumor T cells come from lymph nodes remained unproven. The data were judged consistent with most tumor T cells coming from lymph node and expanding in tumor.

The CDR3 totals 13 residues. Looked up from germline, CDR1 is MNHEY and CDR2 is SVGAGI. V gave up 5 bases and J gave up 12 bases, with 17 bases separating them. Sequences were obtained from axillary lymph node tissue. The chain is built from TRBV6-5 and TRBJ2-1; D is possibly TRBD2 (6 bases). This sequence was found in a female donor with breast cancer. Some clones in this sample may be carry-over from other donors' samples. The CDR3 region has the DNA TGTGCCAGCAGTCACCCACGACTAGGGAGGCAGTTCTTC. This codes for CASSHPRLGRQFF.